This section outlines one T cell receptor (beta chain) sequence together with its context. The CDR3 sequence is 14 residues long. Trimming removed 5 bases from V and 6 bases from J; junction bases left unmatched: 7. Germline V gives CDR1 ENHRY, CDR2 SYGVKD. TCRdb re-analysed the RT-PCR reads in MiXCR, keeping a single row per CDR3 protein. The sample records about 680,000 distinct CDR3 sequences, approximately 14% being singletons. Sequencing used memory CD4+ T cells from blood. This clonotype originated in a female donor in good health, serving as a healthy control. The rearrangement uses TRBV10-3 and TRBJ1-1; 9 nucleotides match TRBD1. The DNA for the CDR3 is TGTGCCATCAGTATACGACAGGGGGACCCTGAAGCTTTCTTT. Translating it yields CAISIRQGDPEAFF.